This T cell receptor (beta chain) was sequenced in a study of somatic mutations in cytotoxic T cells in rheumatoid arthritis. Study-wide points: For rheumatoid arthritis patients, the slight TRBV07 underrepresentation lacked multiple-comparison adjustment. Relative to age-matched healthy controls, rheumatoid arthritis patients did not differ significantly in CD8+ T-cell clonality.

Using immunoSEQ multiplex PCR, the repertoire was profiled, and TCRdb retains in-frame clones only, with some absent. Found here are 15,000 to 20,000 clones, about 70% of them singletons; the top ten hold 21%. Germline values: CDR1 MDHEN, CDR2 SYDVKM. Trimming pared 2 bases from V and 8 bases from J, leaving 9 bases between. The CDR3 loop spans 12 amino acids. Notes on this clone: What it binds is unknown.

Of the blood donors acting as healthy controls, around 60% were female, and their median age was approximately 55 years (range roughly 21-75). Positive selection with magnetic beads achieved the isolation of CD4+ and CD8+ cells, followed by a flow cytometry check of purity. V usage is TRBV28 and J usage is TRBJ1-1, with D tentatively TRBD1 (5 bases). The specimen was CD8+ T cells sorted from blood. This clonotype was obtained from a woman in her fifties or sixties in good health. In DNA, the CDR3 is TGTGCCAGCAGTTTAACGGCAGGGGAAGCTTTCTTT. Translating it yields CASSLTAGEAFF.